These T cell receptor beta chains were read from a single sample in a study of T-cell memory formation after mild COVID-19. TCRdb reprocessed the 5' RACE reads with MiXCR, giving one entry per CDR3 protein. The sample shows roughly 150,000 distinct CDR3 sequences, roughly 15% of them seen only once. Material: PBMCs or a T cell subset sorted from them (not recorded which). These receptors were obtained from an adult woman who had mild COVID-19 (a few samples of this study predate the infection). Cell type and time point are not known. Each CDR3 is given with its conserved first and last residue. The order of the fields is CDR3 DNA, CDR3 protein, clone size, J gene, D gene, V gene. A D gene is named only where the DNA matches it firmly. Clone size is shown for a subset of rows, as once, few, many or a class of expanded clone.

CDR3nt: TGTGCCAGCAGCTCCCGGGACACAGTCGACGAGCAGTACTTC; CDR3aa: CASSSRDTVDEQYF; abundance: few; j_gene: TRBJ2-7; d_gene: .; v_gene: TRBV13
CDR3nt: TGTGCCAGCAGGGGATATAGCACAGATACGCAGTATTTT; CDR3aa: CASRGYSTDTQYF; abundance: few; j_gene: TRBJ2-3; d_gene: .; v_gene: TRBV12-3/TRBV12-4
CDR3nt: TGTGCCAGCAGCTTTCCCGGGCGGACCACTGAAGCTTTCTTT; CDR3aa: CASSFPGRTTEAFF; abundance: .; j_gene: TRBJ1-1; d_gene: .; v_gene: TRBV7-9
CDR3nt: TGTGCCAGCAGCAGCGCCGGGACTTTTTCGGGGGAGACCCAGTACTTC; CDR3aa: CASSSAGTFSGETQYF; abundance: few; j_gene: TRBJ2-5; d_gene: .; v_gene: TRBV7-9
CDR3nt: TGTGCTAGCAGTCCGACCATCAACAATGAGCAGTTCTTC; CDR3aa: CASSPTINNEQFF; abundance: few; j_gene: TRBJ2-1; d_gene: .; v_gene: TRBV7-7
CDR3nt: TGTGCCAGCTCACTGGCAACTTCCTACGAGCAGTACTTC; CDR3aa: CASSLATSYEQYF; abundance: many; j_gene: TRBJ2-7; d_gene: .; v_gene: TRBV18
CDR3nt: TGTGCCAGCAGCCCCTGGGCGGCGGGGGGAGGAGATACGCAGTATTTT; CDR3aa: CASSPWAAGGGDTQYF; abundance: .; j_gene: TRBJ2-3; d_gene: TRBD2; v_gene: TRBV7-9
CDR3nt: TGTGCCAGCACCTCCCTCCGACAGGGCTTGGGGAGTGGCTACACCTTC; CDR3aa: CASTSLRQGLGSGYTF; abundance: few; j_gene: TRBJ1-2; d_gene: TRBD1; v_gene: TRBV28
CDR3nt: TGTGCCAGCACCGCGGCCGATACGCAGTATTTT; CDR3aa: CASTAADTQYF; abundance: many; j_gene: TRBJ2-3; d_gene: .; v_gene: TRBV7-2
CDR3nt: TGTGCCAGCAGCTCGGCCGGTACGGGGGTTGGAAACACCATATATTTT; CDR3aa: CASSSAGTGVGNTIYF; abundance: few; j_gene: TRBJ1-3; d_gene: .; v_gene: TRBV7-2
CDR3nt: TGTGCCAGCAGCTTAGGGGTGAGGGGGGCGACCTCCTACGAGCAGTACTTC; CDR3aa: CASSLGVRGATSYEQYF; abundance: many; j_gene: TRBJ2-7; d_gene: .; v_gene: TRBV7-6
CDR3nt: TGTGCCAGCAGTTACCCGGGACTAGCGAGAGAGACCCAGTACTTC; CDR3aa: CASSYPGLARETQYF; abundance: .; j_gene: TRBJ2-5; d_gene: TRBD2; v_gene: TRBV6-5
CDR3nt: TGCAGTGCTGCTGCTAGCGGGAGGGGCAATGAGCAGTTCTTC; CDR3aa: CSAAASGRGNEQFF; abundance: .; j_gene: TRBJ2-1; d_gene: TRBD2; v_gene: TRBV20-1
CDR3nt: TGTGCCAGCAGCTTAGAGGCCAATAATTCACCCCTCCACTTT; CDR3aa: CASSLEANNSPLHF; abundance: .; j_gene: TRBJ1-6; d_gene: .; v_gene: TRBV7-9
CDR3nt: TGCGCCAGCAGCCAGACTAGCGGCTGGTACAATGAGCAGTTCTTC; CDR3aa: CASSQTSGWYNEQFF; abundance: .; j_gene: TRBJ2-1; d_gene: TRBD2; v_gene: TRBV4-1
CDR3nt: TGCAGTGCTAGGACTACGGGGGACAGGGACCCGTATGAGCAGTTCTTC; CDR3aa: CSARTTGDRDPYEQFF; abundance: few; j_gene: TRBJ2-1; d_gene: TRBD1; v_gene: TRBV20-1
CDR3nt: TGTGCCTGGAGTGTACTCGGCTACGAGCAGTACTTC; CDR3aa: CAWSVLGYEQYF; abundance: .; j_gene: TRBJ2-7; d_gene: .; v_gene: TRBV30
CDR3nt: TGTGCCAGTAGGCCATCTAGGGGTGAGCAGTTCTTC; CDR3aa: CASRPSRGEQFF; abundance: few; j_gene: TRBJ2-1; d_gene: .; v_gene: TRBV19
CDR3nt: TGTGCCAGCTCCGCGGGAGGGTCTAACTATGGCTACACCTTC; CDR3aa: CASSAGGSNYGYTF; abundance: .; j_gene: TRBJ1-2; d_gene: .; v_gene: TRBV6-6
CDR3nt: TGTGCCAGCCGTCCCGGGGCAGCCCGTGGGAGCAATCAGCCCCAGCATTTT; CDR3aa: CASRPGAARGSNQPQHF; abundance: .; j_gene: TRBJ1-5; d_gene: .; v_gene: TRBV12-3/TRBV12-4
CDR3nt: TGTGCCAGCGGTGGGGGCGGAGCTTTCTTT; CDR3aa: CASGGGGAFF; abundance: few; j_gene: TRBJ1-1; d_gene: .; v_gene: TRBV6-6
CDR3nt: TGTGCCAGCAGCCGGGGTGGGACTAGCGGGTTAGATGAGCAGTTCTTC; CDR3aa: CASSRGGTSGLDEQFF; abundance: .; j_gene: TRBJ2-1; d_gene: TRBD2; v_gene: TRBV5-4
CDR3nt: TGTGCCACCCGGGACGGGGGGCTTCTCAATGAGCAGTTCTTC; CDR3aa: CATRDGGLLNEQFF; abundance: .; j_gene: TRBJ2-1; d_gene: .; v_gene: TRBV24-1
CDR3nt: TGTGCCAGCAGCTTAGCGGGGGCGCATGAGCAGTACTTC; CDR3aa: CASSLAGAHEQYF; abundance: few; j_gene: TRBJ2-7; d_gene: .; v_gene: TRBV7-9
CDR3nt: TGCGCCAGCAGCCAAGATCTGCAGCGGGGGTTCACAGATACGCAGTATTTT; CDR3aa: CASSQDLQRGFTDTQYF; abundance: .; j_gene: TRBJ2-3; d_gene: TRBD2; v_gene: TRBV4-1
CDR3nt: TGCGCCAGCAGCCTCTCCCGGACAGGAAAATACGAGCAGTACTTC; CDR3aa: CASSLSRTGKYEQYF; abundance: .; j_gene: TRBJ2-7; d_gene: TRBD1; v_gene: TRBV5-1
CDR3nt: TGTGCCAGCAGGGACCGCACGGTGCAGCCCCAGCATTTT; CDR3aa: CASRDRTVQPQHF; abundance: few; j_gene: TRBJ1-5; d_gene: .; v_gene: TRBV6-4
CDR3nt: TGTGCCAGCAGTTACTCGAGTGTGGGGGGCGAGCAGTACTTC; CDR3aa: CASSYSSVGGEQYF; abundance: .; j_gene: TRBJ2-7; d_gene: .; v_gene: TRBV6-6
CDR3nt: TGCAGCGGTCGGACAGGGGGCATGTGGAACACTGAAGCTTTCTTT; CDR3aa: CSGRTGGMWNTEAFF; abundance: few; j_gene: TRBJ1-1; d_gene: TRBD1; v_gene: TRBV29-1
CDR3nt: TGTGCCTGGAGCGAAACCGGGACAGGGTTTATCTACACCTTC; CDR3aa: CAWSETGTGFIYTF; abundance: few; j_gene: TRBJ1-2; d_gene: TRBD1; v_gene: TRBV30
CDR3nt: TGCGCCAGCAGCTTGGCCGGGGCTAGCGGGAGGCCTACTAGCTCCGAGCAGTACTTC; CDR3aa: CASSLAGASGRPTSSEQYF; abundance: few; j_gene: TRBJ2-7; d_gene: TRBD2; v_gene: TRBV5-1
CDR3nt: TGCGCCAGCAGCCCAGGGACGGTGTGGGGCAATCAGCCCCAGCATTTT; CDR3aa: CASSPGTVWGNQPQHF; abundance: .; j_gene: TRBJ1-5; d_gene: .; v_gene: TRBV5-1
CDR3nt: TGTGCCAGCAGCTTCTGGCGGGAGTCTGGGGAGCAGTACTTC; CDR3aa: CASSFWRESGEQYF; abundance: .; j_gene: TRBJ2-7; d_gene: TRBD2; v_gene: TRBV12-3/TRBV12-4
CDR3nt: TGTGCCAGCAGTGACCCGTACGGGACAGCAGATACGCAGTATTTT; CDR3aa: CASSDPYGTADTQYF; abundance: few; j_gene: TRBJ2-3; d_gene: TRBD1; v_gene: TRBV25-1
CDR3nt: TGTGCCAGCAGTTTAAACAGGGCGCGGGCTACGCAGTATTTT; CDR3aa: CASSLNRARATQYF; abundance: .; j_gene: TRBJ2-3; d_gene: .; v_gene: TRBV12-3/TRBV12-4
CDR3nt: TGTGCCAGCACGGGTACAGGAGTAGCGCACACCGGGGAGCTGTTTTTT; CDR3aa: CASTGTGVAHTGELFF; abundance: few; j_gene: TRBJ2-2; d_gene: .; v_gene: TRBV6-2/TRBV6-3
CDR3nt: TGTGCCAGTTCAATTTCCGGGACAGCCAAAAACATTCAGTACTTC; CDR3aa: CASSISGTAKNIQYF; abundance: few; j_gene: TRBJ2-4; d_gene: .; v_gene: TRBV19
CDR3nt: TGCGCCAGCAGCCAAGAGGAGGGATGGGAGACCCAGTACTTC; CDR3aa: CASSQEEGWETQYF; abundance: .; j_gene: TRBJ2-5; d_gene: .; v_gene: TRBV4-1
CDR3nt: TGTGCCAGCAAGCTTCCGCTCAGCACAGATACGCAGTATTTT; CDR3aa: CASKLPLSTDTQYF; abundance: many; j_gene: TRBJ2-3; d_gene: .; v_gene: TRBV28
CDR3nt: TGTGCCAGCTCACCACCGGGGCTAGCGGTCGGAGAGCAGTACTTC; CDR3aa: CASSPPGLAVGEQYF; abundance: few; j_gene: TRBJ2-7; d_gene: TRBD2; v_gene: TRBV18
CDR3nt: TGCGCCAGCAGCTTGGAGTATACCGAGGGGGAGACCCAGTACTTC; CDR3aa: CASSLEYTEGETQYF; abundance: many; j_gene: TRBJ2-5; d_gene: .; v_gene: TRBV5-1
CDR3nt: TGTGCTAGTGGCTACAGGGTCATAGGCCAAGAGACCCAGTACTTC; CDR3aa: CASGYRVIGQETQYF; abundance: .; j_gene: TRBJ2-5; d_gene: .; v_gene: TRBV12-5
CDR3nt: TGCGCCAGCAGCCCACCTAGCGGGGGGGTCACCGGGGAGCTGTTTTTT; CDR3aa: CASSPPSGGVTGELFF; abundance: few; j_gene: TRBJ2-2; d_gene: TRBD2; v_gene: TRBV4-1
CDR3nt: TGTGCCAGCACCCGAGGTCGGGTCGGAGAGACCCAGTACTTC; CDR3aa: CASTRGRVGETQYF; abundance: few; j_gene: TRBJ2-5; d_gene: .; v_gene: TRBV7-8
CDR3nt: TGCGCCAGCAGCAGCTTGACATTTACCTACGAGCAGTACTTC; CDR3aa: CASSSLTFTYEQYF; abundance: .; j_gene: TRBJ2-7; d_gene: .; v_gene: TRBV5-1
CDR3nt: TGTGCCAGCAGTCCCGCGACAGGGAAGAACACCGGGGAGCTGTTTTTT; CDR3aa: CASSPATGKNTGELFF; abundance: .; j_gene: TRBJ2-2; d_gene: TRBD1; v_gene: TRBV12-3/TRBV12-4
CDR3nt: TGTGCCAGCAGTCCGCACAGGGGGCGTCTTGGCTACACCTTC; CDR3aa: CASSPHRGRLGYTF; abundance: few; j_gene: TRBJ1-2; d_gene: TRBD1; v_gene: TRBV6-5
CDR3nt: TGTGCCAGCAGCCAGGAAGCCGGTGAGCAGTTCTTC; CDR3aa: CASSQEAGEQFF; abundance: .; j_gene: TRBJ2-1; d_gene: .; v_gene: TRBV7-9
CDR3nt: TGCGCCAGCAGTTGGGACTACCCAGACACCGGGGAGCTGTTTTTT; CDR3aa: CASSWDYPDTGELFF; abundance: many; j_gene: TRBJ2-2; d_gene: TRBD2; v_gene: TRBV10-2
CDR3nt: TGTGCCAGCAGCTCATTTACTAGCTCGAATGAGCAGTTCTTC; CDR3aa: CASSSFTSSNEQFF; abundance: .; j_gene: TRBJ2-1; d_gene: .; v_gene: TRBV7-3
CDR3nt: TGTGCCAGCAGCACTTCAGGGTCCGAAGCTTTCTTT; CDR3aa: CASSTSGSEAFF; abundance: .; j_gene: TRBJ1-1; d_gene: .; v_gene: TRBV9
CDR3nt: TGTGCCAGCAGCCGCCGCCCCCTAGTAAGCCCCTACAATGAGCAGTTCTTC; CDR3aa: CASSRRPLVSPYNEQFF; abundance: few; j_gene: TRBJ2-1; d_gene: .; v_gene: TRBV7-6
CDR3nt: TGTGCCAGCAGCGCTAGGGGCTCTGGGGCCAACGTCCTGACTTTC; CDR3aa: CASSARGSGANVLTF; abundance: few; j_gene: TRBJ2-6; d_gene: .; v_gene: TRBV12-3/TRBV12-4
CDR3nt: TGTGCCAGCAGCCAAGTTGGCAGGCTCAGAGGTGGCTACACCTTC; CDR3aa: CASSQVGRLRGGYTF; abundance: few; j_gene: TRBJ1-2; d_gene: .; v_gene: TRBV3-1
CDR3nt: TGTGCCAGTAGTGCCTGGACAAGGAGCTCCTACGAGCAGTACTTC; CDR3aa: CASSAWTRSSYEQYF; abundance: few; j_gene: TRBJ2-7; d_gene: .; v_gene: TRBV19